This entry lists 9 T cell receptor beta chains sequenced from one sample in a study of regulatory T cells in long-lasting Graves disease. Researchers made TCR beta libraries by using iRepertoire HTBI primers and running Arm-PCR on CDR3 regions. Via MiXCR, TCRdb re-called the multiplex PCR reads, giving one row per CDR3 protein. The sample lists roughly 430,000 distinct CDR3 sequences; less than 20% were seen once. Time point: newly diagnosed GD, antithyroid drugs for less than 3 months. TCR sequences were obtained from RNA taken from PBMCs. These records were also assigned to another study, of T cells in Graves' hyperthyroidism and ophthalmopathy.

The specimen was peripheral blood mononuclear cells (PBMCs), collected at new diagnosis, from a patient treated with antithyroid drugs. The receptor set was obtained from a woman in her 30s with Graves disease.

This clonotype was seen ten or more times. J is TRBJ1-5 and V is TRBV27; D gene uncertain. The V and J ends lost 4 bases and 1 base respectively, with 11 bases between them. There are 15 residues in the CDR3. From germline, CDR1 is MNHEY and CDR2 SMNVEV (reference sequence). CDR3 sequence reads: CASSSEGRSNQPQHF. The CDR3 region has the DNA TGTGCCAGCAGTTCCGAAGGGCGCAGCAATCAGCCCCAGCATTTT.

This clonotype was counted many times. The chain combines TRBV29-1 with TRBJ2-7; D gene unclear. The CDR3 spans 13 residues. Trimming left V 6 bases short and J 3 bases short, with 15 bases between. In germline, CDR1 is SQVTM, CDR2 ANQGSEA. The CDR3 bases are TGCAGCGTCCGACCGAAGTTCCTCTACGAGCAGTACTTC. As protein: CSVRPKFLYEQYF.

There are many counts of this clonotype. CDR3 residues: CASSLTSNYEQYF. CDR3 sequence (DNA): TGTGCCAGCAGCTTAACCTCGAACTACGAGCAGTACTTC. The chain employs TRBV11-3 and TRBJ2-7; D is undetermined. CDR3 size: 13 residues. CDR1 is SGHNT and CDR2 is YENEEA in the germline V gene. With 2 bases removed from V and 3 bases from J, the gap between germline ends came to 8 bases.

The sample holds many counts of this clonotype. The CDR3 bases are TGTGCCAGCAGAGGGAGTGGGCCTCTGGGCACCGGGGAGCTGTTTTTT. As protein: CASRGSGPLGTGELFF. The chain is built from TRBV28 and TRBJ2-2, with D maybe TRBD2 (5 bases). CDR3 length: 16 residues. Per germline, CDR1 MDHEN and CDR2 SYDVKM. Trimming shortened V by 6 bases and J by 4 bases, and 18 bases separated the two germline ends.

There are many counts of this clonotype. The chain combines TRBV18 with TRBJ2-5; D ambiguous. The CDR3 covers 13 residues. Trimming shortened V by 4 bases and J by 2 bases, and 8 bases separated the two germline ends. Germline V CDR1 and CDR2: KGHSH, LQKENI. CDR3 sequence reads: CASSRGRQETQYF. CDR3 DNA sequence: TGTGCCAGCTCACGAGGACGGCAAGAGACCCAGTACTTC.

In this sample, this clonotype turned up many times. This CDR3 reads CASSVGLAAANEQFF. DNA of the CDR3: TGTGCCAGCAGTGTGGGACTAGCGGCAGCCAATGAGCAGTTCTTC. The chain is built from TRBV3-1 and TRBJ2-1; 11 nucleotides match TRBD2. Germline V CDR1 and CDR2: LGHDT, YNNKEL (reference sequence). The J segment lost 6 bases and the V segment lost 6 bases, leaving 7 bases of the junction unmatched. The CDR3 sequence is 15 residues long.

The J gene is TRBJ2-7, the V gene TRBV7-2; 14 bases align to TRBD2. The CDR3 extends over 18 amino acids. Unmatched junction bases numbered 7, after V lost 1 base and J lost 2 bases. Germline V lookup: CDR1 SGHTA, CDR2 FQGNSA. The CDR3 DNA follows: TGTGCCAGCAGCTTAGTCGGGGGGGGACTAGCGGGAGCCTACGAGCAGTACTTC. Its protein is CASSLVGGGLAGAYEQYF. Based on the CDR3 plus reference TRBV7-2 and TRBJ2-7, the full variable domain is GAGVSQSPSNKVTEKGKDVELRCDPISGHTALYWYRQSLGQGLEFLIYFQGNSAPDKSGLPSDRFSAERTGGSVSTLTIQRTQQEDSAVYLCASSLVGGGLAGAYEQYFGPGTRLTVT.

The sample holds many counts of this clonotype. The chain employs TRBV3-1 and TRBJ2-7, with D possibly matching TRBD2 (5 bases). V gave up 4 bases and J gave up 0 bases, with 10 bases separating them. CDR3 length: 14 residues. Germline values: CDR1 LGHDT, CDR2 YNNKEL (reference sequence). The CDR3 DNA follows: TGTGCCAGCAGCCGGACTGAGGTCTCCTACGAGCAGTACTTC. Residues: CASSRTEVSYEQYF.

In this sample, this clonotype turned up many times. This chain joins TRBV28 and TRBJ2-7; possible D gene TRBD2, 6 bases. Looked up from germline, CDR1 is MDHEN and CDR2 is SYDVKM. There are 14 residues in the CDR3. Trimming removed 9 bases from V and 2 bases from J, with 17 bases in between. This CDR3 reads CASNSGVRTYEQYF. Written as DNA, the CDR3 is TGTGCCAGTAACTCGGGAGTGAGAACCTACGAGCAGTACTTC.